The 27 T cell receptor beta chains listed next were all sequenced from one sample in a study of blood T cells in healthy people across ages. Primers used in a second PCR of roughly 6 to 11 cycles were a sample-barcoded 5' primer and a J-beta primer mix. One entry per CDR3 protein results from TCRdb running MiXCR on the 5' RACE reads. This table holds under 1,100,000 distinct CDR3 sequences, around 25% found once. These data were also filed under a second study, of T cells of mothers and their children.

Sequenced sample: blood. Receptors were obtained from a girl aged 2 to 9 in good health.

The CDR3 nucleotides are TGTGCCATCAGTGATCCCCTGAACTATGGCTACACCTTC. Amino acids: CAISDPLNYGYTF. The V and J genes are TRBV10-3 and TRBJ1-2; D gene ambiguous. V was clipped by 3 bases and J by 2 bases, with 7 bases between them. The CDR3 totals 13 residues. CDR1 is ENHRY and CDR2 is SYGVKD in the germline V gene.

The chain uses TRBV4-3 and TRBJ2-2, with a possible D match to TRBD1 (6 bases). The CDR3 totals 19 residues. Trimming shortened V by 0 bases and J by 4 bases, and 21 bases separated the two germline ends. Germline V gene sequence: CDR1 LGHNA, CDR2 YSLEER. The CDR3 sequence: CASSQDLGARLGSTGELFF. The DNA of the CDR3 is TGCGCCAGCAGCCAAGATCTGGGGGCGCGTTTAGGTTCCACCGGGGAGCTGTTTTTT.

This clonotype was picked up a small number of times. The V call is TRBV11-3, the J call TRBJ2-7; the D gene is possibly TRBD1 (6 bases). This CDR3 has 14 residues. Germline V gene sequence: CDR1 SGHNT, CDR2 YENEEA. Trimming stripped 4 bases from V and 0 bases from J, with 10 bases between. This CDR3 reads CASSYRELSYEQYF. CDR3 DNA sequence: TGTGCCAGCAGCTACAGGGAGCTCTCCTACGAGCAGTACTTC.

This clonotype was observed a few times. The J gene is TRBJ2-7, the V gene TRBV4-2; D might be TRBD1 (6 bases). CDR1 and CDR2 from the germline V gene are LGHNA and YNFKEQ. This CDR3 contains 13 residues. V was clipped by 3 bases and J by 2 bases, with 8 bases between them. CDR3 bases: TGTGCCAGCAGCCATAGGACAGCCTACGAGCAGTACTTC. The encoded protein is CASSHRTAYEQYF.

The chain is built from TRBV12-5 and TRBJ2-5; tentative D call: TRBD2 (5 bases). This CDR3 has 14 residues. V was cut by 6 bases and J by 11 bases, with 22 bases left in between. CDR1 and CDR2 from the germline V gene are LGHNT and FRNRAP. In DNA, the CDR3 is TGTGCTAGTGGGCAAGAACTAGTGTCATACGAACAGTACTTC. It yields the protein CASGQELVSYEQYF. The whole variable domain, remainder taken from reference TRBV12-5 and TRBJ2-5, is DARVTQTPRHKVTEMGQEVTMRCQPILGHNTVFWYRQTMMQGLELLAYFRNRAPLDDSGMPKDRFSAEMPDATLATLKIQPSEPRDSAVYFCASGQELVSYEQYFGPGTRLLVL.

In its sample, this clonotype was seen many times. The rearrangement links TRBV7-2 to TRBJ2-1, with 7 bases identical to TRBD2. Germline V CDR1 and CDR2: SGHTA, FQGNSA. The CDR3 runs 16 residues. Trimming at V came to 1 base and at J to 5 bases, leaving 8 bases not matched to a gene. CDR3 nucleotide sequence: TGTGCCAGCAGCTTAGAGGGCGGGAGTTCCCACAATGAGCAGTTCTTC. It encodes CASSLEGGSSHNEQFF.

The chain carries TRBV20-1 and TRBJ1-2; weak D call: TRBD1 (6 bases). Germline assignment: CDR1 DFQATT and CDR2 SNEGSKA (reference sequence). The CDR3 runs to 16 residues. The V end lost 4 bases, the J end lost 4 bases, and 22 bases lay between the germline ends. This chain's CDR3 is CSATTIQGAGVYGYTF. CDR3 sequence (DNA): TGCAGTGCTACGACGATACAGGGCGCCGGGGTCTATGGCTACACCTTC.

The V call is TRBV11-2, the J call TRBJ1-5; D is perhaps TRBD1 (5 bases). Germline-derived CDR1 and CDR2 are SGHAT and FQNNGV. With 1 base removed from V and 5 bases from J, the gap between germline ends came to 9 bases. The CDR3 is 14 amino acids. The CDR3 is CASSLVGEHQPQHF. In DNA, the CDR3 is TGTGCCAGCAGCTTAGTAGGGGAGCATCAGCCCCAGCATTTT.

The chain couples TRBV12-3 or TRBV12-4 to TRBJ1-1; D not certain. CDR3 length: 14 amino acids. V dropped 5 bases and J dropped 0 bases, with 10 bases sitting between them. The CDR3 sequence is CASSPPDLNTEAFF. The CDR3, as DNA: TGTGCCAGCAGTCCCCCGGATTTGAACACTGAAGCTTTCTTT.

The CDR3 sequence: CSVAPLAGESYTQYF. CDR3 coding DNA: TGCAGCGTTGCCCCGCTAGCGGGAGAGAGTTACACGCAGTATTTT. The chain couples TRBV29-1 to TRBJ2-3; 10 bases are a match to TRBD2. Germline CDR1 SQVTM, CDR2 ANQGSEA. There are 15 residues in the CDR3. V lost 4 bases, J lost 9 bases, and 13 bases stayed unmatched.

This clonotype was observed a few times. The J gene is TRBJ2-1, the V gene TRBV7-2; D is possibly TRBD2 (6 bases). This CDR3 has 13 residues. V shed 3 bases and J shed 8 bases, with 11 bases lying between them. Germline V gives CDR1 SGHTA, CDR2 FQGNSA. The DNA for the CDR3 is TGTGCCAGCAGCTTTTGGTCTAGCGATGAGCAGTTCTTC. As protein: CASSFWSSDEQFF.

The chain is built from TRBV7-9 and TRBJ1-1, with D perhaps TRBD1 (6 bases). The V and J ends lost 6 bases and 7 bases respectively, with 15 bases between them. Germline assignment: CDR1 SEHNR and CDR2 FQNEAQ (reference sequence). This CDR3 is built from 13 residues. CDR3 sequence (DNA): TGTGCCAGCAGAGACGGACAGCTCCTTGAAGCTTTCTTT. Encoded protein: CASRDGQLLEAFF.

The chain joins TRBV27 to TRBJ2-5, with 7 bases matching TRBD1. The CDR3 contains 14 residues. Germline lookup yields CDR1 MNHEY and CDR2 SMNVEV (reference sequence). J was trimmed by 3 bases and V by 4 bases; bases with no gene match: 5. CDR3 bases: TGTGCCAGCAGTTCAACGACAGGGAAAGAGACCCAGTACTTC. Translated, it gives CASSSTTGKETQYF.

The chain joins TRBV7-6 to TRBJ2-5; D possibly corresponds to TRBD2 (5 bases). CDR3 length equals 16 residues. Germline V CDR1 and CDR2: SGHVS, FNYEAQ. Trimming pared 0 bases from V and 5 bases from J, leaving 16 bases between. CDR3 residues: CASSLAPGIQMETQYF. The DNA for the CDR3 is TGTGCCAGCAGCTTAGCGCCCGGGATCCAGATGGAGACCCAGTACTTC. Full variable domain (missing parts from reference TRBV7-6 and TRBJ2-5): GAGVSQSPRYKVTKRGQDVALRCDPISGHVSLYWYRQALGQGPEFLTYFNYEAQQDKSGLPNDRFSAERPEGSISTLTIQRTEQRDSAMYRCASSLAPGIQMETQYFGPGTRLLVL.

The chain is built from TRBV6-5 and TRBJ1-1; tentative D call: TRBD1 (6 bases). The CDR3 has 12 amino acids. The germline gives CDR1 MNHEY, CDR2 SVGAGI. V was pared by 5 bases and J by 7 bases, with 11 bases between. CDR3 in amino acids: CASSPRGYEAFF. CDR3 DNA sequence: TGTGCCAGCAGTCCGAGGGGGTATGAAGCTTTCTTT.

The chain carries TRBV7-9 and TRBJ2-1, with D possibly TRBD1 on 6 matching bases. The CDR3 is 18 residues long. V lost 1 base to trimming and J lost 4 bases, with 20 bases between them. Germline V lookup: CDR1 SEHNR, CDR2 FQNEAQ (reference sequence). In DNA, the CDR3 is TGTGCCAGCAGCTTAGTGCAGACCGGACAGACTATGTACAATGAGCAGTTCTTC. Its translation is CASSLVQTGQTMYNEQFF.

V and J are TRBV7-9 and TRBJ2-5, with a weak D call TRBD2 (5 bases). Germline-derived CDR1 and CDR2 are SEHNR and FQNEAQ (reference sequence). This CDR3 is 14 amino acids long. V dropped 2 bases and J dropped 9 bases, with 16 bases sitting between them. The CDR3 spells CASSLNGAGAAQYF. For the CDR3, the DNA is TGTGCCAGCAGCTTAAACGGAGCCGGAGCGGCCCAGTACTTC.

This clonotype was observed a handful of times. This chain joins TRBV12-3 or TRBV12-4 and TRBJ1-5, with TRBD1 matching over 8 bases. The CDR3 is made up of 14 amino acids. V shed 5 bases and J 5 bases; nucleotides not matched to a gene: 5. DNA of the CDR3: TGTGCCAGCAGTGCCTACAGGGGGGATCAGCCCCAGCATTTT. It yields the protein CASSAYRGDQPQHF.

The chain joins TRBV30 to TRBJ2-6; no definite D call. CDR3 length: 13 residues. From germline, CDR1 is GTSNPN and CDR2 SVGIG (reference sequence). V lost 2 bases to trimming and J lost 3 bases, with 5 bases between them. CDR3 bases: TGTGCCTGGAGTCTATTTGGGGCCAACGTCCTGACTTTC. It encodes CAWSLFGANVLTF.

In this sample, this clonotype turned up a few times. This sequence joins TRBV5-1 and TRBJ1-2; unclear D gene. The CDR3 loop spans 15 amino acids. V gave up 0 bases and J gave up 6 bases, with 15 bases separating them. In germline, CDR1 is SGHRS, CDR2 YFSETQ. The CDR3 DNA reads TGCGCCAGCAGCTTGGCCCAAGGAGGGAGACATGGCTACACCTTC. This sequence encodes CASSLAQGGRHGYTF.

This chain connects TRBV27 to TRBJ2-5; 7 nucleotides line up with TRBD2. The DNA end lines up better with TRBJ2-1; the J call may be wrong. This CDR3 is 15 amino acids long. CDR1 MNHEY and CDR2 SMNVEV come from the germline V gene (reference sequence). Written as DNA, the CDR3 is TGTGCCAGCAGTTTATTAGGACTAGGTAACAATGAGCAGTTCTTC. It translates to CASSLLGLGNNEQFF.

CDR3 DNA: TGTGCCACCAGATGGGGAGGCACAGATACGCAGTATTTT. Protein: CATRWGGTDTQYF. The rearrangement joins TRBV15 to TRBJ2-3; D might be TRBD2 (5 bases). The V gene's germline CDR1 is LNHNV and CDR2 YYDKDF (reference sequence). This CDR3 is 13 amino acids long. The V end lost 6 bases, the J end lost 1 base, and 8 bases lay between the germline ends.

The chain is built from TRBV28 and TRBJ2-7; D is ambiguous. The V and J ends lost 1 base and 2 bases respectively, with 9 bases between them. The CDR3 is made up of 14 amino acids. The germline V gene encodes CDR1 MDHEN and CDR2 SYDVKM. As DNA, the CDR3 is TGTGCCAGCAGTTTATATGGGTTGCCCTACGAGCAGTACTTC. Protein sequence: CASSLYGLPYEQYF.

V and J are TRBV6-2 or TRBV6-3 and TRBJ2-4; maybe TRBD1 (6 bases). The CDR3 is 15 amino acids. Germline CDR1 is MNHEY and CDR2 is SVGEGT. V was cut by 4 bases and J by 6 bases, with 16 bases left in between. CDR3 nucleotide sequence: TGTGCCAGCAGTTCCATCCAGGGGAATAGAAACATTCAGTACTTC. Translation: CASSSIQGNRNIQYF.

The chain couples TRBV12-3 or TRBV12-4 to TRBJ2-5; 10 nucleotides align to TRBD2. The CDR3 is made up of 17 amino acids. V gave up 5 bases and J gave up 0 bases; unmatched junction bases: 9. In DNA form, the CDR3 reads TGTGCCAGCAGTCCACAGCGGGGGGGCCTGTACCAAGAGACCCAGTACTTC. Protein: CASSPQRGGLYQETQYF.

The chain is built from TRBV12-3 or TRBV12-4 and TRBJ2-7, with D unclear. Trimming removed 4 bases at V and 4 bases at J, with 8 bases between. The CDR3 loop spans 12 amino acids. CDR3 bases: TGTGCCAGCAGTTGGTCGAAGTACGAGCAGTACTTC. It encodes CASSWSKYEQYF.

This chain connects TRBV29-1 to TRBJ2-5; a weak D match, TRBD2 (5 bases). Trimming removed 0 bases at V and 11 bases at J, with 13 bases between. The CDR3 is 12 amino acids. From germline, CDR1 is SQVTM and CDR2 ANQGSEA. The CDR3 protein is CSVEDQEEEQYF. In nucleotides, the CDR3 is TGCAGCGTTGAAGATCAGGAGGAGGAGCAGTACTTC.